The T cell receptor (beta chain) described here comes from a study of early T cells in non-severe SARS-CoV-2 infection. The CDR3 has 10 amino acids. Per the germline V gene, CDR1 is GTSNPN and CDR2 is SVGIG (reference sequence). The V gene end was trimmed by 5 bases and the J gene end by 6 bases; junction bases not matched to a gene: 1. TCRdb called the 5' RACE reads again in MiXCR, with one record for every CDR3 protein. The sample comprises 90,000 to 120,000 distinct CDR3 sequences, about an eighth of which are singletons, and 3% to 3.5% rests with the top ten. The clonotype originates from an adult who was a healthcare worker with PCR-confirmed SARS-CoV-2 infection or an uninfected control (not recorded which). The sample taken for sequencing was whole blood. V usage is TRBV30 and J usage is TRBJ2-7, with 7 positions matching TRBD2. CDR3 loop: CAWGRGEQYF. The CDR3 nucleotides are TGTGCCTGGGGGAGGGGCGAGCAGTACTTC.